This TCR beta chain was profiled in a study of T cell responses to AZD1222 COVID-19 vaccine. General study findings and limits: Possibly, clonal diversity was underestimated; donors were largely white British and included more females. Along spike, vaccine-associated CD4 TCRs were found throughout, with dominance at 160-218 and 743-854. Rises in breadth and depth of Spike-specific TCRs came after two AZD1222 doses.

Profiling relied on immunoSEQ multiplex PCR, and the TCRdb table lists in-frame clones only, not all of them. There are 100,000 to 120,000 clones in the sample; about 88% occur only once, and 1.6% lies in the top ten. In regard to this clone: Its antigen is currently unknown.

Germline V gene lookup returns CDR1 SGHDN and CDR2 FVKESK. V was clipped by 4 bases and J by 4 bases, with 17 bases between them. The CDR3 loop spans 16 amino acids. The sequence derives from an adult in good health. The specimen was peripheral blood, collected on day 0 of AZD1222 vaccination. This rearrangement joins TRBV14 to TRBJ2-1; D may be TRBD1 (6 bases). CDR3 sequence: CASSPRDTRVYNEQFF. The CDR3 coding sequence is TGTGCCAGCAGCCCTAGGGACACCCGAGTGTACAATGAGCAGTTCTTC.